This record looks at one T cell receptor beta chain sequence and its context. Its antigen remains unidentified. Germline CDR1 and CDR2: SNHLY and FYNNEI. This CDR3 is built from 16 residues. The V end lost 3 bases, the J end lost 3 bases, and 18 bases lay between the germline ends. This sample is part of a study of OX40 agonist ivuxolimab in advanced cancers. On the study more broadly: In this trial design, patients received ivuxolimab intravenously at 0.01 to 10 mg/kg every 2 weeks. At 75% to 90% male, the cohort had a mean age of around 56 years, ranging from roughly 20 to 79. Study results and limitations: Compared with CD4+, CD8+ T cells on average had more expanded clones.

Profiling relied on immunoSEQ multiplex PCR, and the TCRdb table lists in-frame clones only, not all of them. The sample holds roughly 66,000 clones; approximately 90% are singletons and the top ten take about 1.3%. The sequencing here drew on CD4+ or CD8+ T cells sorted from blood, taken in a trial of the OX40 agonist ivuxolimab. This receptor was identified in an adult with an advanced solid tumor such as melanoma, head and neck, liver or kidney cancer. The V call is TRBV2, the J call TRBJ2-7; D gene ambiguous. The DNA for the CDR3 is TGTGCCAGCAGTGACAGTCCACGACCAAAATTCTACGAGCAGTACTTC. Protein product: CASSDSPRPKFYEQYF.